This entry describes one TCR beta chain. A read error may explain this, as a much larger clone is one base away. The data were obtained in a study of early T cells in non-severe SARS-CoV-2 infection. The protocol attached unique molecular identifiers to individual cDNA molecules. TCRdb reprocessed the 5' RACE reads via MiXCR and lists one record per CDR3 protein. The data show approximately 31,000 distinct CDR3 sequences, roughly 7% seen once. CDR3 length: 15 residues. Germline CDR1 is MDHEN and CDR2 is SYDVKM. This TCR was sampled from an adult who was a healthcare worker with PCR-confirmed SARS-CoV-2 infection or an uninfected control (not recorded which). The sequenced sample was whole blood. The V call is TRBV28, the J call TRBJ2-7; D perhaps matches TRBD1 (6 bases). The CDR3 protein is CASSLISDSSYGQYF. CDR3 DNA: TGTGCCAGCAGTTTAATTTCGGACAGCTCCTACGGGCAGTACTTC.